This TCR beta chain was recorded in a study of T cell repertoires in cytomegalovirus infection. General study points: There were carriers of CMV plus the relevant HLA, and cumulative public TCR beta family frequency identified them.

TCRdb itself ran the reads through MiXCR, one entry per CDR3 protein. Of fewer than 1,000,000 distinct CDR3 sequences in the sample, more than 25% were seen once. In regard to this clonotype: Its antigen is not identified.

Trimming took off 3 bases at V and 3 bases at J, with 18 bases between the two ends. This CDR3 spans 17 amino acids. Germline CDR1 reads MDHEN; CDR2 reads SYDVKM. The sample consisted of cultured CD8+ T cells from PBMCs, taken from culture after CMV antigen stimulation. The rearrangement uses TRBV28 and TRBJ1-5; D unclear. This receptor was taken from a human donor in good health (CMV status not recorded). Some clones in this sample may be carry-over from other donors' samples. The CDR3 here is CASSLPRGGRVNQPQHF. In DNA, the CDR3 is TGTGCCAGCAGTTTGCCGCGGGGAGGGAGAGTCAATCAGCCCCAGCATTTT.